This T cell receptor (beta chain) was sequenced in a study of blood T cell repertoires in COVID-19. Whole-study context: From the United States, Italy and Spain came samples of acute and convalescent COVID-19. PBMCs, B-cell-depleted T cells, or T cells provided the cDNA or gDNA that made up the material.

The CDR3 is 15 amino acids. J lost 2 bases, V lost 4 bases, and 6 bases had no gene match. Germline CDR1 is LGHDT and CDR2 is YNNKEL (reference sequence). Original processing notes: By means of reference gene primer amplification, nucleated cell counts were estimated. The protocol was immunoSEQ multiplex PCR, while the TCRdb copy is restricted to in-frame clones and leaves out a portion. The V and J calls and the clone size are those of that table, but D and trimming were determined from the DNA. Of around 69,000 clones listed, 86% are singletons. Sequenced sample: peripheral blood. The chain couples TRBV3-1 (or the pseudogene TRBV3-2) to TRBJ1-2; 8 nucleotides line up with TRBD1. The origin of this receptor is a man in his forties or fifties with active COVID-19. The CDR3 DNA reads TGTGCCAGCAGCCCCTATCGGACAGGGAACTATGGCTACACCTTC. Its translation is CASSPYRTGNYGYTF.